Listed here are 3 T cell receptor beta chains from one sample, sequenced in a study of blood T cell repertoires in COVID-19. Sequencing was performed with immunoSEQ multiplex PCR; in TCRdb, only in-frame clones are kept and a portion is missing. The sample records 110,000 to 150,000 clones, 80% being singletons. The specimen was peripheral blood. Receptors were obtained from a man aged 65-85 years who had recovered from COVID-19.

CDR3 protein: CASSLRTSGGFSTDTQYF. The CDR3 DNA is TGTGCCAGCAGCCTTCGGACTAGCGGGGGGTTTAGCACAGATACGCAGTATTTT. This sequence joins TRBV4-2 and TRBJ2-3, with TRBD2 identical over 14 bases. Trimming cost V 4 bases and J 0 bases; bases outside gene matches: 6. Germline CDR1 LGHNA, CDR2 YNFKEQ. The CDR3 consists of 18 residues.

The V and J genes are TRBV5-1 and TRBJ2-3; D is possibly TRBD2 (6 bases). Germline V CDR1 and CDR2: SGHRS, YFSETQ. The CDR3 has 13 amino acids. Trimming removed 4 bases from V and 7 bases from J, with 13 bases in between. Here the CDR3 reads CASSPDGRNTQYF. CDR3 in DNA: TGCGCCAGCAGCCCGGACGGGAGAAATACGCAGTATTTT.

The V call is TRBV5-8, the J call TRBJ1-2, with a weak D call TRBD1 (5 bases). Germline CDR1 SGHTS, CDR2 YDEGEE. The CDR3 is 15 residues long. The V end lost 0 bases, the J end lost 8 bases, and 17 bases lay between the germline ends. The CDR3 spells CASSLASRTRFGYTF. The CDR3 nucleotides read TGTGCCAGCAGCTTGGCCTCTAGGACAAGGTTCGGCTACACCTTC.